One TCR beta chain is described in this entry. The germline V gene encodes CDR1 SNHLY and CDR2 FYNNEI. The CDR3 consists of 12 residues. Trimming cost V 8 bases and J 3 bases; bases outside gene matches: 3. These data originate in a study of blood T cell repertoires in COVID-19. At the level of the study: The cDNA or gDNA used as material had been derived from T cells, B-cell-depleted T cells, or PBMCs.

The data were produced by immunoSEQ multiplex PCR, yet TCRdb's version contains in-frame clones alone and is incomplete. Of about 140,000 clones listed, about three quarters were seen once; the top ten hold approximately 4.5%. The sample taken for sequencing was peripheral blood. The chain has TRBV2 and TRBJ2-5; 7 bases agree with TRBD1. The TCR comes from a woman at least 80 years old with active or convalescent COVID-19. In DNA form, the CDR3 reads TGTGCCAGCGCCGGACAGGAAGAGACCCAGTACTTC. This sequence encodes CASAGQEETQYF.